This TCR beta chain is drawn from a study of T-cell reconstitution after alpha-beta-depleted transplantation in children. Study conclusions and caveats: At day 60, the high TCRbeta diversity found in some patients originated from recipient T cells and thymic progenitors that had survived. At around two months after transplant, the alpha-beta T cells were reportedly derived from several hundred expanded clones that came from non-depleted graft cells. Newly made T cells mostly supplied T-cell counts and diversity one year after transplant.

This clonotype was observed a few times. Its antigen is currently unknown. One end of the junction fails to match germline, which may point to a read error. The germline gives CDR1 KGHDR, CDR2 SFDVKD. The CDR3 is 11 amino acids. This sample's TCRbeta library carried unique molecular identifier barcodes. MiXCR was run by TCRdb on the PCR reads, yielding one entry per CDR3 protein. This table has about 870,000 distinct CDR3 sequences, less than 20% appearing once. Sequences were derived from PBMCs, mostly from graft donor cells, sampled 360 days after TCRalphabeta/CD19-depleted stem cell transplant. The chain is built from TRBV24-1 and TRBJ1-1; weak D call: TRBD1 (5 bases). The TCR sequence derives from a male patient between 5 and 17 years old who had a stem cell transplant for acute lymphoblastic leukemia, so the T cells may come from the graft donor. In DNA, the CDR3 is TGTGCCACCAGGAGGGATTCCGGGACCTGCTTT. It yields the protein CATRRDSGTCF.